This entry lists 27 T cell receptor beta chains sequenced from one sample in a study of T cell changes during pregnancy in multiple sclerosis (dated 2019 in TCRdb). The library was built by means of the immunoSEQ multiplex PCR assay. As stored in TCRdb, this immuneACCESS dataset retains in-frame rearrangements with V and J assigned. A fraction of the clones does not appear; measured against another copy, unresolved V genes explain less than half of the discrepancy, and the remainder lacks a known reason. The sample includes approximately 100,000 clones, with 91% observed a single time. Approximately 3.7% of the sample is taken by the ten largest. Sequenced here: peripheral blood, sampled after pregnancy. These receptors came from a female donor with multiple sclerosis, enrolled in a pregnancy study.

The J gene is TRBJ2-2, the V gene TRBV5-1; 9 nucleotides match TRBD1. The germline V gene has CDR1 SGHRS and CDR2 YFSETQ. V shed 6 bases and J 2 bases; nucleotides not matched to a gene: 5. This CDR3 is built from 15 residues. Here the CDR3 DNA reads TGCGCCAGCATCCGGGACAGGGATAACACCGGGGAGCTGTTTTTT. Translated, it gives CASIRDRDNTGELFF.

V usage is TRBV7-6 and J usage is TRBJ2-1, with 15 bases aligning to TRBD2. The CDR3 consists of 19 residues. CDR1 and CDR2 (germline): SGHVS, FNYEAQ. The junction had 7 bases not matched to a gene; V was cut back by 2 bases and J by 2 bases. In DNA form, the CDR3 reads TGTGCCAGCAGCTTATTTCACGGGACTAGCGGGGGGACCTACAATGAGCAGTTCTTC. This translates into CASSLFHGTSGGTYNEQFF.

The table lists this clone with a few counts. The chain links TRBV5-1 to TRBJ1-1; D possibly corresponds to TRBD1 (5 bases). The CDR3 contains 16 residues. The V end lost 3 bases, the J end lost 0 bases, and 15 bases lay between the germline ends. CDR1 is SGHRS and CDR2 is YFSETQ in the germline V gene. Here the CDR3 DNA reads TGCGCCAGCAGCTCTTACCCAGGAGGGGTGAACACTGAAGCTTTCTTT. It specifies CASSSYPGGVNTEAFF.

This clone was seen a single time. The chain carries TRBV27 and TRBJ2-2; D uncertain. The CDR3 sequence is 14 residues long. V was cut by 4 bases and J by 4 bases, with 10 bases left in between. The germline V gene has CDR1 MNHEY and CDR2 SMNVEV (reference sequence). The CDR3 spells CASSSRRLTGELFF. CDR3 bases: TGTGCCAGCAGTTCCCGGCGGCTCACCGGGGAGCTGTTTTTT.

CDR3 sequence (DNA): TGTGCCAGCAGCATACAGACAGGGTTTATCAATGAGCAGTTCTTC. Translation: CASSIQTGFINEQFF. V gene TRBV7-8 combines with J gene TRBJ2-1; 7 bases agree with TRBD1. Germline lookup yields CDR1 SGHVS and CDR2 FQNEAQ. The CDR3 consists of 15 residues. J was trimmed by 6 bases and V by 5 bases; bases with no gene match: 10.

The genes are TRBV27 and TRBJ2-3, with 9 bases identical to TRBD1. The CDR3 has 14 residues. Trimming cost V 7 bases and J 3 bases; bases outside gene matches: 5. Germline CDR1 is MNHEY and CDR2 is SMNVEV (reference sequence). CDR3 sequence: CASTLQGATDTQYF. The DNA for the CDR3 is TGTGCCAGCACCTTACAGGGGGCAACAGATACGCAGTATTTT.

This clone appeared once. J is TRBJ2-7 and V is TRBV9, with a weak D call TRBD1 (6 bases). The CDR3 extends over 12 amino acids. V lost 3 bases and J lost 3, with 7 bases in between. Germline lookup yields CDR1 SGDLS and CDR2 YYNGEE. CDR3 nucleotides: TGTGCCAGCAGCGCGGACAGCTACGAGCAGTACTTC. This codes for CASSADSYEQYF.

The chain combines TRBV9 with TRBJ1-3; D not certain. Germline assignment: CDR1 SGDLS and CDR2 YYNGEE. This CDR3 is built from 15 residues. Between the trimmed V and J ends, which lost 4 bases and 0 bases, there was a span of 11 bases. CDR3 residues: CASSINTSSGNTIYF. The CDR3 DNA is TGTGCCAGCAGCATAAACACATCCTCTGGAAACACCATATATTTT.

The chain recombines TRBV18 with TRBJ1-1, with 7 bases that match TRBD1. CDR1 and CDR2 from the germline V gene are KGHSH and LQKENI. This CDR3 region has 16 residues. Trimming at V came to 2 bases and at J to 1 base, leaving 7 bases not matched to a gene. The CDR3 DNA reads as TGTGCCAGCTCACCATGGGCAGGGGGGACGAACACTGAAGCTTTCTTT. It specifies CASSPWAGGTNTEAFF.

The J gene is TRBJ2-1, the V gene TRBV6-1; 12 bases agree with TRBD2. In germline, CDR1 is MNHNS, CDR2 SASEGT. The junction had 10 bases not matched to a gene; V was cut back by 4 bases and J by 6 bases. The CDR3 contains 17 residues. CDR3: CASSALAGGGLVNEQFF. Here the CDR3 DNA reads TGTGCCAGCAGTGCCCTAGCGGGGGGGGGATTGGTCAATGAGCAGTTCTTC.

The genes are TRBV4-2 and TRBJ2-7; 10 nucleotides align to TRBD2. The CDR3 spans 15 residues. From germline, CDR1 is LGHNA and CDR2 YNFKEQ. V lost 1 base, J lost 3 bases, and 3 bases stayed unmatched. The CDR3: CASSQAERGGYEQYF. The CDR3 nucleotides read TGTGCCAGCAGCCAAGCGGAGCGGGGGGGCTACGAGCAGTACTTC.

The rearrangement uses TRBV2 and TRBJ1-2, with D unclear. Germline V lookup: CDR1 SNHLY, CDR2 FYNNEI. The ends were cut back, 3 bases at V and 5 bases at J, with 4 bases in the middle. The CDR3 length is 11 residues. This chain's CDR3 is CASSESYGYTF. In nucleotides, the CDR3 is TGTGCCAGCAGTGAGTCGTATGGCTACACCTTC.

The J gene is TRBJ2-2, the V gene TRBV5-6; D is unresolved. The germline gives CDR1 SGHDT, CDR2 YYEEEE. The CDR3 is 11 residues long. Trimming shortened V by 4 bases and J by 9 bases, and 7 bases separated the two germline ends. The CDR3 nucleotides are TGTGCCAGCAGCGCACAGAGGGAGCTGTTTTTT. Translating it yields CASSAQRELFF.

The V and J genes are TRBV15 and TRBJ2-7; 10 positions match TRBD1. V trimming: 3 bases; J trimming: 5 bases; junction bases outside the gene matches: 10. CDR1 is LNHNV, CDR2 YYDKDF, per germline (reference sequence). The CDR3 spans 16 residues. The CDR3: CATSRTGTGADHEQYF. The CDR3 coding sequence is TGTGCCACCAGCAGGACCGGGACAGGGGCCGACCACGAGCAGTACTTC.

This chain links TRBV9 with TRBJ2-1; TRBD2 matches 8 bases. The length of the CDR3 is 15 residues. CDR1 and CDR2 (germline): SGDLS, YYNGEE. The junction had 5 bases not matched to a gene; V was cut back by 0 bases and J by 6 bases. CDR3 sequence (DNA): TGTGCCAGCAGCGTAGCGGGGGGGGCAGGCAATGAGCAGTTCTTC. Protein sequence: CASSVAGGAGNEQFF.

The chain recombines TRBV2 with TRBJ2-1, with D possibly TRBD2 on 6 matching bases. The CDR3 totals 15 residues. Germline assignment: CDR1 SNHLY and CDR2 FYNNEI. V was pared by 8 bases and J by 5 bases, with 19 bases between. Here the CDR3 reads CASLRGASKNNEQFF. The CDR3 DNA is TGTGCCAGCTTACGCGGGGCCTCGAAAAACAATGAGCAGTTCTTC.

J is TRBJ2-6 and V is TRBV2, with D maybe TRBD2 (6 bases). Trimming cost V 7 bases and J 0 bases, with 13 bases left between them. This CDR3 has 16 amino acids. Germline lookup yields CDR1 SNHLY and CDR2 FYNNEI. Here the CDR3 reads CASKSLEGSGANVLTF. The CDR3 DNA reads TGTGCCAGCAAGTCCTTGGAGGGCTCTGGGGCCAACGTCCTGACTTTC.

CDR3 DNA: TGTGCCTGGGGAAGGGGTACTGAAGCTTTCTTT. Protein product: CAWGRGTEAFF. The V gene is TRBV30, the J gene TRBJ1-1; a possible D gene is TRBD1 (5 bases). Germline assignment: CDR1 GTSNPN and CDR2 SVGIG (reference sequence). Trimming pared 5 bases from V and 5 bases from J, leaving 9 bases between. This CDR3 has 11 residues.

The V call is TRBV30, the J call TRBJ2-2; 10 positions match TRBD2. The V and J ends lost 3 bases and 7 bases, in that order; junction bases with no gene match: 17. The CDR3 has 18 amino acids. The V gene's germline CDR1 is GTSNPN and CDR2 SVGIG (reference sequence). The CDR3 nucleotides are TGTGCCTGGAGCCAAACCCGAACGAGCGGGGGGGCGGGCGGGGAGCTGTTTTTT. It codes for CAWSQTRTSGGAGGELFF.

The chain recombines TRBV13 with TRBJ1-1; perhaps TRBD1 as D (5 bases). Trimming cost V 3 bases and J 1 base, with 15 bases left between them. Germline CDR1 PRHDT, CDR2 FYEKMQ (reference sequence). The length of the CDR3 is 16 residues. The CDR3 loop is CASSLSNWGENTEAFF. CDR3 nucleotides: TGTGCCAGCAGCTTGTCAAATTGGGGCGAGAACACTGAAGCTTTCTTT.

CDR3 in DNA: TGTGCCAGCAGTTTACAGTCAGGGAATCAGCCCCAGCATTTT. As protein: CASSLQSGNQPQHF. The chain combines TRBV27 with TRBJ1-5; D might be TRBD1 (5 bases). This CDR3 has 14 residues. Trimming stripped 2 bases from V and 4 bases from J, with 9 bases between. CDR1 MNHEY and CDR2 SMNVEV come from the germline V gene (reference sequence).

The rearrangement links TRBV7-9 to TRBJ2-1; D is perhaps TRBD1 (5 bases). The CDR3 runs 14 residues. The germline CDR1 and CDR2 sequences are SEHNR and FQNEAQ (reference sequence). The V end lost 1 base, the J end lost 7 bases, and 11 bases lay between the germline ends. The CDR3 DNA reads as TGTGCCAGCAGCTTAGAGCAGGGTTCGAATGAGCAGTTCTTC. Its protein is CASSLEQGSNEQFF.

The chain employs TRBV27 and TRBJ2-1; 11 positions match TRBD2. The trim removed 6 bases at V and 5 bases at J, leaving 9 bases unmatched. The CDR3 sequence is 16 residues long. Per germline, CDR1 MNHEY and CDR2 SMNVEV (reference sequence). CDR3 loop: CASRSGPGLADNEQFF. As DNA, the CDR3 is TGTGCCAGCAGATCCGGTCCGGGACTAGCGGACAATGAGCAGTTCTTC.

The chain employs TRBV14 and TRBJ1-1; the match to TRBD1 covers 7 bases. J lost 4 bases, V lost 3 bases, and 2 bases had no gene match. The CDR3 has 13 amino acids. In germline, CDR1 is SGHDN, CDR2 FVKESK. CDR3 region: CASSHDRVTEAFF. The DNA of the CDR3 is TGTGCCAGCAGCCACGACAGGGTCACTGAAGCTTTCTTT.

In this sample, this clone turned up once. The chain joins TRBV2 to TRBJ2-7, with unresolved D. The germline CDR1 and CDR2 sequences are SNHLY and FYNNEI. V was pared by 6 bases and J by 6 bases, with 12 bases between. CDR3 length equals 12 residues. CDR3 in DNA: TGTGCCAGCAGGGCCTCCACGGGCGAGCAGTACTTC. As protein: CASRASTGEQYF.

The chain uses TRBV6-5 and TRBJ1-6, with D unresolved. The CDR3 is 16 amino acids. The germline CDR1 and CDR2 sequences are MNHEY and SVGAGI. V dropped 2 bases and J dropped 5 bases, with 13 bases sitting between them. CDR3: CASSYHAGTDNSPLHF. CDR3 nucleotide sequence: TGTGCCAGCAGTTACCATGCCGGTACCGATAATTCACCCCTCCACTTT.

The genes are TRBV4-1 and TRBJ1-1; D unresolved. There are 14 residues in the CDR3. Germline V gives CDR1 MGHRA, CDR2 YSYEKL. Trimming removed 4 bases from V and 4 bases from J, with 13 bases in between. The CDR3 reads CASSLWVEGTEAFF. CDR3 coding DNA: TGCGCCAGCAGCCTTTGGGTCGAGGGCACTGAAGCTTTCTTT.